These 29 T cell receptor beta chains share one sample of origin, sequenced in a study of blood T cell repertoires in COVID-19. Clones were sequenced by immunoSEQ multiplex PCR, and TCRdb holds only the in-frame ones, with some missing. The sample includes a few hundred thousand clones, approximately 86% of them seen just once. The specimen sequenced was peripheral blood. These receptors all stem from a woman aged 60-75 years with COVID-19, enrolled during active disease.

The V and J genes are TRBV27 and TRBJ1-4; TRBD1 matches 9 bases. This CDR3 has 16 amino acids. Trimming cost V 5 bases and J 6 bases; bases outside gene matches: 10. Germline assignment: CDR1 MNHEY and CDR2 SMNVEV (reference sequence). Here the CDR3 reads CASSSGTGSMYEKLFF. CDR3 DNA sequence: TGTGCCAGCAGTAGCGGGACAGGGAGTATGTATGAAAAACTGTTTTTT. The variable domain in full, completed from reference TRBV27 and TRBJ1-4, reads EAQVTQNPRYLITVTGKKLTVTCSQNMNHEYMSWYRQDPGLGLRQIYYSMNVEVTDKGDVPEGYKVSRKEKRNFPLILESPSPNQTSLYFCASSSGTGSMYEKLFFGSGTQLSVL.

V is TRBV20-1 and J is TRBJ2-7; the D gene is possibly TRBD1 (6 bases). Looked up from germline, CDR1 is DFQATT and CDR2 is SNEGSKA (reference sequence). The CDR3 extends over 11 amino acids. V dropped 5 bases and J dropped 6 bases, with 11 bases sitting between them. The CDR3 region is CSAQGNREQYF. The CDR3 DNA is TGCAGTGCTCAGGGGAATCGCGAGCAGTACTTC.

The CDR3 DNA follows: TGTGCCACCACTACGGGACAGAGCACTGGAAACACCATATATTTT. Its protein is CATTTGQSTGNTIYF. This chain connects TRBV6-6 to TRBJ1-3, with 7 bases matching TRBD1. Per the germline V gene, CDR1 is MNHNY and CDR2 is SVGAGI (reference sequence). CDR3 length equals 15 residues. Trimming at V came to 10 bases and at J to 2 bases, leaving 11 bases not matched to a gene.

This clone occurred once. The V gene is TRBV15, the J gene TRBJ2-7; a possible D gene is TRBD2 (6 bases). The CDR3 covers 15 residues. Germline CDR1 is LNHNV and CDR2 is YYDKDF (reference sequence). With 5 bases removed from V and 0 bases from J, the gap between germline ends came to 14 bases. CDR3 coding DNA: TGTGCCACCAGCCCCCGCTCGACTAGCTCCTACGAGCAGTACTTC. Amino acids: CATSPRSTSSYEQYF.

The CDR3 DNA sequence: TGTGCCAGCAGCTTTGTGGGGTCCAGGGGGCGTGGCTACACCTTC. Its protein product is CASSFVGSRGRGYTF. This chain connects TRBV5-6 to TRBJ1-2; 8 bases are a match to TRBD1. V trimming: 2 bases; J trimming: 7 bases; junction bases outside the gene matches: 10. The CDR3 length is 15 residues. CDR1 SGHDT and CDR2 YYEEEE come from the germline V gene.

This clone was recorded only once. J is TRBJ2-3 and V is TRBV30; TRBD2 matches at 9 bases. Germline V gene data show CDR1 as GTSNPN and CDR2 as SVGIG (reference sequence). The CDR3 is 13 residues long. V gave up 4 bases and J gave up 4 bases; unmatched junction bases: 3. The DNA of the CDR3 is TGTGCCTGGACGGCGGGGGGGCCAGATACGCAGTATTTT. Protein product: CAWTAGGPDTQYF.

V is TRBV18 and J is TRBJ2-3, with 7 positions matching TRBD2. Germline V gene lookup returns CDR1 KGHSH and CDR2 LQKENI. The J segment lost 0 bases and the V segment lost 2 bases, leaving 8 bases of the junction unmatched. The CDR3 spans 17 residues. CDR3 sequence: CASSPSRGTTSTDTQYF. The CDR3 DNA sequence: TGTGCCAGCTCACCATCGCGCGGGACTACAAGCACAGATACGCAGTATTTT.

V is TRBV10-2 and J is TRBJ1-5; the match to TRBD1 covers 7 bases. Trimming cost V 4 bases and J 5 bases; bases outside gene matches: 5. The CDR3 is 14 residues long. Germline V gene lookup returns CDR1 WSHSY and CDR2 SAAADI. The DNA for the CDR3 is TGCGCCAGCAGTGCAAGGGGGCCCCATCAGCCCCAGCATTTT. Residues: CASSARGPHQPQHF.

The chain uses TRBV27 and TRBJ1-2; 8 bases fit TRBD1. The germline V gene has CDR1 MNHEY and CDR2 SMNVEV (reference sequence). CDR3 length: 13 amino acids. V gave up 5 bases and J gave up 8 bases; unmatched junction bases: 7. CDR3 DNA: TGTGCCAGCAGTCCCGGGACAGGAGGGGGCTACACCTTC. Translated, it gives CASSPGTGGGYTF.

The chain couples TRBV7-9 to TRBJ1-6, with D perhaps matching TRBD1 (5 bases). CDR3 length: 19 amino acids. Trimming removed 2 bases at V and 0 bases at J, with 17 bases between. Looked up from germline, CDR1 is SEHNR and CDR2 is FQNEAQ (reference sequence). This chain's CDR3 is CASSLKSMTASSYNSPLHF. The CDR3 region has the DNA TGTGCCAGCAGCTTAAAGTCGATGACAGCTAGCTCCTATAATTCACCCCTCCACTTT.

The chain combines TRBV7-8 with TRBJ2-1; D call uncertain. V lost 5 bases and J lost 6, with 14 bases in between. Germline lookup yields CDR1 SGHVS and CDR2 FQNEAQ. The CDR3 is made up of 14 amino acids. CDR3 amino acids: CASSPPGRFNEQFF. As DNA, the CDR3 is TGTGCCAGCAGCCCCCCAGGCCGGTTCAATGAGCAGTTCTTC.

For the CDR3, the DNA is TGTGCCAGCAGCTGGGCCCTATCCAACAGATACAATGAGCAGTTCTTC. Amino acid sequence: CASSWALSNRYNEQFF. The J gene is TRBJ2-1, the V gene TRBV5-8; D gene ambiguous. The CDR3 totals 16 residues. Germline CDR1 SGHTS, CDR2 YDEGEE. Deletions cut 3 bases from V and 4 bases from J, with 17 bases between. Together with reference TRBV5-8 and TRBJ2-1, the CDR3 gives the full variable domain: EAGVTQSPTHLIKTRGQQATLRCSPISGHTSVYWYQQALGLGLQFLLWYDEGEERNRGNFPPRFSGRQFPNYSSELNVNALELEDSALYLCASSWALSNRYNEQFFGPGTRLTVL.

V gene TRBV19 combines with J gene TRBJ2-3, with 7 nucleotides matching TRBD1. J gave up 4 bases and V 3 bases, and 10 bases lay outside the gene matches. Germline V CDR1 and CDR2: LNHDA, SQIVND (reference sequence). The CDR3 has 16 amino acids. This chain's CDR3 is CASSILEGASADTQYF. The CDR3 DNA is TGTGCCAGTAGTATCCTCGAGGGGGCGTCGGCAGATACGCAGTATTTT.

The rearrangement uses TRBV6-1 and TRBJ1-1, with 7 bases matching TRBD1. The junction had 13 bases not matched to a gene; V was cut back by 4 bases and J by 5 bases. Looked up from germline, CDR1 is MNHNS and CDR2 is SASEGT. CDR3 length: 16 residues. The CDR3 nucleotides are TGTGCCAGCAGTGGCCGCGTGTACAGGGGATGGACTGAAGCTTTCTTT. It encodes CASSGRVYRGWTEAFF.

This chain uses TRBV12-3 or TRBV12-4 with TRBJ2-7; tentatively, D is TRBD1 (6 bases). The CDR3 is 11 amino acids. DNA of the CDR3: TGTGCAACCAGGGGTGCTAACGAGCAGTACTTC. Encoded protein: CATRGANEQYF.

The rearrangement joins TRBV5-6 to TRBJ1-1, with D possibly being TRBD1 (5 bases). Between the trimmed V and J ends, which lost 0 bases and 2 bases, there was a span of 23 bases. The CDR3 loop spans 19 amino acids. Per the germline V gene, CDR1 is SGHDT and CDR2 is YYEEEE. The CDR3 here is CASSLVRTWAPEENTEAFF. CDR3 bases: TGTGCCAGCAGCTTGGTTCGGACATGGGCCCCTGAGGAAAACACTGAAGCTTTCTTT.

Here the CDR3 DNA reads TGTGCCAGCAGTTCTTTCCGAGAGGACAACCTCTATGGCTACACCTTC. Translated, it gives CASSSFREDNLYGYTF. This chain links TRBV27 with TRBJ1-2; a possible D gene is TRBD1 (5 bases). The CDR3 covers 16 residues. Germline-derived CDR1 and CDR2 are MNHEY and SMNVEV (reference sequence). Trimming cost V 4 bases and J 4 bases, with 19 bases left between them.

The rearrangement links TRBV4-1 to TRBJ1-2; TRBD1 might be the D (5 bases). This CDR3 has 14 amino acids. Germline V gene lookup returns CDR1 MGHRA and CDR2 YSYEKL. With 3 bases removed from V and 6 bases from J, the gap between germline ends came to 14 bases. CDR3: CASSHEPETDGYTF. As DNA, the CDR3 is TGCGCCAGCAGCCACGAACCGGAGACAGATGGCTACACCTTC.

The rearrangement links TRBV7-8 to TRBJ2-7; 9 bases are shared with TRBD2. CDR1 is SGHVS, CDR2 FQNEAQ, per germline. The V and J ends lost 2 bases and 1 base, in that order; junction bases with no gene match: 6. The CDR3 is 16 amino acids. The CDR3 sequence: CASSLQAGGSSYEQYF. DNA for the CDR3: TGTGCCAGCAGCTTACAAGCGGGGGGTTCGTCCTACGAGCAGTACTTC.

The chain recombines TRBV19 with TRBJ2-1; 13 bases align to TRBD2. The CDR3 contains 14 residues. V was pared by 4 bases and J by 15 bases, with 9 bases of the junction left unmatched. Germline V gives CDR1 LNHDA, CDR2 SQIVND (reference sequence). CDR3 in amino acids: CASSKLAGGRGGFF. The CDR3 DNA reads as TGTGCCAGTAGTAAACTAGCGGGGGGGCGCGGTGGGTTCTTC.

V is TRBV7-2 and J is TRBJ1-2, with D tentatively TRBD1 (6 bases). With 1 base removed from V and 4 bases from J, the gap between germline ends came to 7 bases. This CDR3 comprises 13 residues. Germline V gene sequence: CDR1 SGHTA, CDR2 FQGNSA. The CDR3 region has the DNA TGTGCCAGCAGCTTAGGCAGGGGCTATGGCTACACCTTC. Amino acid sequence: CASSLGRGYGYTF.

This chain joins TRBV9 and TRBJ2-3, with TRBD2 identical over 10 bases. Germline values: CDR1 SGDLS, CDR2 YYNGEE. Unmatched junction bases numbered 2, after V lost 4 bases and J lost 0 bases. This CDR3 contains 15 residues. The CDR3 spells CASSPSGRSTDTQYF. The DNA for the CDR3 is TGTGCCAGCAGCCCTAGCGGGAGAAGCACAGATACGCAGTATTTT.

This clone was recorded only once. This sequence joins TRBV29-1 and TRBJ2-3; perhaps TRBD1 as D (6 bases). Trimming cost V 7 bases and J 2 bases, with 13 bases left between them. This CDR3 region has 13 residues. Germline loops: CDR1 SQVTM, CDR2 ANQGSEA. CDR3 amino acids: CSGSDRVTDTQYF. The DNA of the CDR3 is TGCAGCGGATCGGACAGAGTCACAGATACGCAGTATTTT.

This chain links TRBV9 with TRBJ2-2; 7 nucleotides line up with TRBD1. Trimming took 7 bases from V and 2 from J; bases not matched to a gene: 11. Germline V gene sequence: CDR1 SGDLS, CDR2 YYNGEE. The CDR3 has 16 amino acids. CDR3 protein: CASGGQIGINTGELFF. The CDR3 DNA reads as TGTGCCAGCGGGGGACAGATCGGAATTAACACCGGGGAGCTGTTTTTT.

V usage is TRBV5-1 and J usage is TRBJ2-2, with unresolved D. The CDR3 consists of 13 residues. CDR1 SGHRS and CDR2 YFSETQ come from the germline V gene. The germline V and J ends were trimmed by 1 base and 10 bases, with 11 bases remaining between them. The CDR3 DNA reads TGCGCCAGCAGCTTGATCACCCAGGAGGAGCTGTTTTTT. It yields the protein CASSLITQEELFF.

The chain carries TRBV9 and TRBJ1-2; 10 bases fit TRBD1. Germline V lookup: CDR1 SGDLS, CDR2 YYNGEE. The CDR3 is 16 residues long. V lost 5 bases, J lost 4 bases, and 11 bases stayed unmatched. DNA of the CDR3: TGTGCCAGCAGTGATCACGGGACAGGGGTTAGCTATGGCTACACCTTC. It translates to CASSDHGTGVSYGYTF.

This chain uses TRBV9 with TRBJ2-1; 7 positions match TRBD2. Germline loops: CDR1 SGDLS, CDR2 YYNGEE. The CDR3 runs to 13 residues. After removal of 4 bases from V and 8 bases from J, the junction contained 6 bases not matched to a gene. The chain's CDR3 is CASSRGVFDEQFF. As DNA, the CDR3 is TGTGCCAGCAGCCGGGGGGTCTTTGATGAGCAGTTCTTC.

This chain joins TRBV9 and TRBJ2-5; 10 bases match TRBD1. The CDR3 has 16 residues. Germline V lookup: CDR1 SGDLS, CDR2 YYNGEE. V lost 3 bases and J lost 5; bases outside the gene matches: 10. The CDR3 DNA reads as TGTGCCAGCAGCGAGGGACAGGGGAAGAGTGGGGAGACCCAGTACTTC. Its translation: CASSEGQGKSGETQYF.

V usage is TRBV9 and J usage is TRBJ2-1; TRBD2 matches 9 bases. The CDR3 covers 16 residues. The germline V gene has CDR1 SGDLS and CDR2 YYNGEE. V gave up 3 bases and J gave up 2 bases; unmatched junction bases: 6. The DNA of the CDR3 is TGTGCCAGCAGCGCCCGGATAGCGGGGGCCTACAATGAGCAGTTCTTC. Its translation: CASSARIAGAYNEQFF.